The T cell receptor (beta chain) under discussion was sequenced for a study of shared clonotypes between healthy human individuals. Overall study findings and caveats: A generally larger estimated richness was seen in naive subsets than in memory subsets.

About this clone: Its antigen is not known.

Sequenced by immunoSEQ multiplex PCR; TCRdb stores in-frame clones only, minus some. The table shows about 380,000 clones, with around 96% occurring only once. Deletions cut 5 bases from V and 6 bases from J, with 9 bases between. The CDR3 length is 12 residues. The germline gives CDR1 SEHNR, CDR2 FQNEAQ (reference sequence). The source material was memory CD8+ T cells sorted from blood. Sample subset: CD45RO+ cells pooled with CCR7-negative TemRA cells. This chain links TRBV7-9 with TRBJ2-3, with a tentative D call TRBD1 (7 bases). The receptor's source is a man aged 30 to 45 in good health. CDR3 DNA sequence: TGTGCCAGCAGCCAGGGGGGCGATACGCAGTATTTT. This sequence encodes CASSQGGDTQYF.